The clone carrying this T cell receptor beta chain turned up a few times. Antigen unknown. This sample is part of a study of vaccination and CD4 T cells after COVID-19. An Oncomine TCR Beta short-read assay was used to sequence the DNA from cultured CD4+ T cells. TCRdb processed the PCR reads anew with MiXCR; each CDR3 protein has one entry. The sample carries 9,500 to 15,000 distinct CDR3 sequences, approximately 45% recorded once. The CDR3 is 15 residues long. Trimming shortened V by 4 bases and J by 3 bases, and 15 bases separated the two germline ends. Germline V gives CDR1 MGHDK, CDR2 SYGVNS. Treatment here: roughly 10-day PBMC culture with coronavirus spike peptide pools or control peptides (ViraFEST assay).

The clonotype comes from a human donor who had recovered from COVID-19. Sequencing input: CD4+ T cells from blood, cultured in vitro. The gene calls are TRBV25-1 and TRBJ1-2; D is unclear. This CDR3 reads CASSAAGPLDYGYTF. The CDR3 DNA reads as TGTGCCAGCAGTGCCGCTGGACCCCTCGACTATGGCTACACCTTC.